The clone carrying this T cell receptor beta chain was seen many times. This entry belongs to a study of T cells in Graves' hyperthyroidism and ophthalmopathy. The PBMCs had their origin in less than 13 ml of fresh peripheral blood. It was RNA transcripts that yielded the amplified TCR beta CDR3 regions. Initially, a first-round RT-PCR of the TCR CDR3 employed the HTBI primer set. TCRdb used MiXCR to reprocess the multiplex PCR reads, holding one entry per CDR3 protein. The data show about 760,000 distinct CDR3 sequences, over 35% seen once. Germline V gene data show CDR1 as MGHDK and CDR2 as SYGVNS. V dropped 1 base and J dropped 6 bases, with 10 bases sitting between them. There are 13 residues in the CDR3.

This TCR derives from a woman aged 40 to 50 with Graves' hyperthyroidism. This chain connects TRBV25-1 to TRBJ2-7, with TRBD2 as a possible D gene (5 bases). Sequenced input: blood. In DNA, the CDR3 is TGTGCCAGCAGTGAATGGGAGCCGGGCGAGCAGTACTTC. As protein: CASSEWEPGEQYF.